What follows are 16 T cell receptor beta chains derived from one specimen sequenced in a study of blood T cell repertoires in COVID-19. Sequencing was performed with immunoSEQ multiplex PCR; in TCRdb, only in-frame clones are kept and a portion is missing. The data contain nearly 25,000 clones, roughly four fifths of them singletons. Sequencing was done on a sample of peripheral blood. These receptors all stem from a woman aged 70-85 years with COVID-19, enrolled during active disease.

This sequence joins TRBV7-2 and TRBJ2-7; D is possibly TRBD1 (5 bases). The CDR3 contains 14 residues. The ends were cut back, 1 base at V and 2 bases at J, with 9 bases in the middle. Germline CDR1 is SGHTA and CDR2 is FQGNSA. CDR3 coding DNA: TGTGCCAGCAGCTTAGTCCGGACAACCTACGAGCAGTACTTC. Encoded protein: CASSLVRTTYEQYF.

The rearrangement links TRBV5-1 to TRBJ1-1; D possibly corresponds to TRBD1 (5 bases). Trimming removed 3 bases from V and 0 bases from J, with 12 bases in between. This CDR3 is 15 amino acids long. In germline, CDR1 is SGHRS, CDR2 YFSETQ. The CDR3 DNA sequence: TGCGCCAGCAGCTGGGAGGGGAGGGTGAACACTGAAGCTTTCTTT. Amino acids: CASSWEGRVNTEAFF. Drawing the rest from reference TRBV5-1 and TRBJ1-1, the complete variable domain is KAGVTQTPRYLIKTRGQQVTLSCSPISGHRSVSWYQQTPGQGLQFLFEYFSETQRNKGNFPGRFSGRQFSNSRSEMNVSTLELGDSALYLCASSWEGRVNTEAFFGQGTRLTVV.

The V and J genes are TRBV9 and TRBJ1-1; weak D call: TRBD1 (5 bases). The CDR3 extends over 15 amino acids. CDR1 and CDR2 (germline): SGDLS, YYNGEE. The V end lost 0 bases, the J end lost 1 base, and 10 bases lay between the germline ends. CDR3 region: CASSVVRGQNTEAFF. CDR3 DNA: TGTGCCAGCAGCGTAGTAAGGGGTCAGAACACTGAAGCTTTCTTT.

The rearrangement uses TRBV6-2 or TRBV6-3 and TRBJ2-1, with TRBD2 matching 13 bases. Losses at the gene ends were 6 bases for V and 8 bases for J; bases not matched to a gene: 7. Per the germline V gene, CDR1 is MNHEY and CDR2 is SVGEGT. The CDR3 totals 15 residues. DNA for the CDR3: TGTGCCAGCAGCCCTCGACTAGCGGGAGGACATGAGCAGTTCTTC. Translation: CASSPRLAGGHEQFF.

This clone was seen just once. Other DNA sequences in the sample encode the same CDR3. The gene calls are TRBV9 and TRBJ1-3; D is unclear. Per the germline V gene, CDR1 is SGDLS and CDR2 is YYNGEE. V was pared by 0 bases and J by 0 bases, with 7 bases between. The CDR3 is made up of 15 amino acids. This CDR3 is CASSVGQPSGNTIYF. The CDR3, as DNA: TGTGCCAGCAGCGTAGGGCAACCCTCTGGAAACACCATATATTTT.

This clone was seen a handful of times. V usage is TRBV28 and J usage is TRBJ2-7; 8 bases are a match to TRBD1. Germline V lookup: CDR1 MDHEN, CDR2 SYDVKM. The CDR3 is made up of 14 amino acids. The junction had 9 bases not matched to a gene; V was cut back by 4 bases and J by 7 bases. The CDR3 sequence is CASSSLDRAGEQYV. The CDR3 DNA sequence: TGTGCCAGCAGTTCCTTGGACAGGGCTGGAGAGCAGTACGTC.

The chain joins TRBV6-6 to TRBJ1-4, with 8 bases that match TRBD1. V trimming: 6 bases; J trimming: 8 bases; junction bases outside the gene matches: 14. The CDR3 sequence is 16 residues long. CDR1 and CDR2 from the germline V gene are MNHNY and SVGAGI (reference sequence). The CDR3 DNA reads as TGTGCCAGCAGCCCCCGGACAGGGCAGAGAGGAGAAAAACTGTTTTTT. Translating gives CASSPRTGQRGEKLFF.

The chain combines TRBV27 with TRBJ1-1; 9 nucleotides line up with TRBD1. The CDR3 spans 14 residues. J was trimmed by 6 bases and V by 3 bases; bases with no gene match: 5. CDR1 is MNHEY and CDR2 is SMNVEV in the germline V gene (reference sequence). CDR3 DNA sequence: TGTGCCAGCAGTTTCCGGGACAGGGTGTCTGAAGCTTTCTTT. It yields the protein CASSFRDRVSEAFF.

The chain has TRBV2 and TRBJ1-3; 9 positions match TRBD1. Germline CDR1 SNHLY, CDR2 FYNNEI. CDR3 length: 14 amino acids. The V gene end was trimmed by 4 bases and the J gene end by 2 bases; junction bases not matched to a gene: 0. CDR3 in DNA: TGTGCCAGCAGTGGGACAGGGGCTGGAAACACCATATATTTT. The encoded protein is CASSGTGAGNTIYF.

V usage is TRBV7-2 and J usage is TRBJ2-3; a weak D match, TRBD2 (6 bases). Looked up from germline, CDR1 is SGHTA and CDR2 is FQGNSA. V lost 3 bases and J 2 bases, leaving 9 bases between the germline ends. The CDR3 totals 14 residues. The CDR3 DNA sequence: TGTGCCAGCAGCTTCCGGGGGAACACAGATACGCAGTATTTT. This sequence encodes CASSFRGNTDTQYF.

This clone was seen only a few times. The chain carries TRBV3-1 (or the pseudogene TRBV3-2) and TRBJ1-1; 8 positions agree with TRBD1. Losses at the gene ends were 4 bases for V and 7 bases for J; bases not matched to a gene: 11. The CDR3 has 15 residues. Per the germline V gene, CDR1 is LGHDT and CDR2 is YNNKEL (reference sequence). Written as DNA, the CDR3 is TGTGCCAGCAGCCTGAACAGGGGGAGATCTCTTGAAGCTTTCTTT. Translation gives CASSLNRGRSLEAFF.

Turning to this clone: Other nucleotide sequences in the sample specify the same CDR3. This chain connects TRBV5-1 to TRBJ1-1; 9 positions agree with TRBD1. The CDR3 runs to 14 residues. The germline V gene has CDR1 SGHRS and CDR2 YFSETQ. Trimming took 4 bases from V and 2 from J; bases not matched to a gene: 3. The CDR3 DNA is TGCGCCAGCAGCAGGGGACAGGGCAACACTGAAGCTTTCTTT. Translating gives CASSRGQGNTEAFF.

J is TRBJ1-3 and V is TRBV19; D is undetermined. CDR1 LNHDA and CDR2 SQIVND come from the germline V gene (reference sequence). The CDR3 runs to 15 residues. With 5 bases removed from V and 4 bases from J, the gap between germline ends came to 15 bases. The CDR3 coding sequence is TGTGCCAGTAGTGTGCGGGGAAGTACAGGAAACACCATATATTTT. Its protein is CASSVRGSTGNTIYF.

J is TRBJ1-1 and V is TRBV2; D call uncertain. This CDR3 comprises 14 residues. The V gene's germline CDR1 is SNHLY and CDR2 FYNNEI. V shed 0 bases and J shed 11 bases, with 16 bases lying between them. In DNA, the CDR3 is TGTGCCAGCAGTGAAGCACGAGGGTCATCGGGCGCTTTCTTT. This translates into CASSEARGSSGAFF. Full variable domain (missing parts from reference TRBV2 and TRBJ1-1): EPEVTQTPSHQVTQMGQEVILRCVPISNHLYFYWYRQILGQKVEFLVSFYNNEISEKSEIFDDQFSVERPDGSNFTLKIRSTKLEDSAMYFCASSEARGSSGAFFGQGTRLTVV.

The chain uses TRBV7-2 and TRBJ1-6; D is possibly TRBD1 (6 bases). This CDR3 is 13 amino acids long. V lost 8 bases and J lost 4, with 9 bases in between. CDR1 is SGHTA and CDR2 is FQGNSA in the germline V gene. This CDR3 reads CASRGQYNSPLHF. CDR3 DNA sequence: TGTGCCAGCCGCGGACAGTATAATTCACCCCTCCACTTT.

V and J are TRBV7-2 and TRBJ1-2, with 7 positions matching TRBD1. The J segment lost 8 bases and the V segment lost 5 bases, leaving 17 bases of the junction unmatched. Germline values: CDR1 SGHTA, CDR2 FQGNSA. CDR3 length equals 16 residues. In DNA form, the CDR3 reads TGTGCCAGCAGCGATGCTTCGGGACAGCGCCGGGGGGGCTACACCTTC. This gives the protein CASSDASGQRRGGYTF.